These T cell receptor beta chains were read from a single sample in a study of T cell changes during pregnancy in multiple sclerosis. Method: immunoSEQ multiplex PCR; TCRdb's copy keeps in-frame clones and lacks some. Among 70,000 to 95,000 clones listed, 94% were seen once. Sequenced here: peripheral blood, sampled after pregnancy. The receptors come from a female donor in good health, enrolled as a control in a pregnancy study. CDR3s include the opening cysteine and the closing phenylalanine or tryptophan. A D gene is named only where the DNA matches it firmly. Rows give clone size only sometimes, using once, few, many, or a class for an expanded clone.

abundance: -
d_gene: -
v_gene: TRBV4-1
j_gene: TRBJ2-7
CDR3nt: TGCGCCAGCAGCCAAGGTATCTCCTACGAGCAGTACTTC
CDR3aa: CASSQGISYEQYF

abundance: -
d_gene: TRBD1
v_gene: TRBV2
j_gene: TRBJ1-2
CDR3nt: TGTGCCAGCAGAACAGGGGGCGGTGATGGCTACACCTTC
CDR3aa: CASRTGGGDGYTF

abundance: -
d_gene: -
v_gene: TRBV15
j_gene: TRBJ1-2
CDR3nt: TGTGCCACCAGCAGAGATCAGGGGCTCTATGGCTACACCTTC
CDR3aa: CATSRDQGLYGYTF

abundance: -
d_gene: -
v_gene: TRBV28
j_gene: TRBJ2-5
CDR3nt: TGTGCCAGCAGTTTAGTTAAACTTTTCCAAGAGACCCAGTACTTC
CDR3aa: CASSLVKLFQETQYF

abundance: -
d_gene: TRBD1
v_gene: TRBV5-1
j_gene: TRBJ2-7
CDR3nt: TGCGCCAGCAGCCCGGACAGGGCAATGGGCGAGCAGTACTTC
CDR3aa: CASSPDRAMGEQYF

abundance: -
d_gene: TRBD2
v_gene: TRBV4-1
j_gene: TRBJ2-1
CDR3nt: TGCGCCAGCAGCCAAGATCGGACTAGCGGGAGCACTGAGCAGTTCTTC
CDR3aa: CASSQDRTSGSTEQFF

abundance: -
d_gene: TRBD2
v_gene: TRBV19
j_gene: TRBJ2-7
CDR3nt: TGTGCCAGTAGTATCGGGACTAGCGGCAAACGGGCCTACGAGCAGTACTTC
CDR3aa: CASSIGTSGKRAYEQYF

abundance: -
d_gene: TRBD1
v_gene: TRBV10-3
j_gene: TRBJ2-5
CDR3nt: TGTGCCATCAGTGAGTCATGGGGAGACAGGGTCCAAGAGACCCAGTACTTC
CDR3aa: CAISESWGDRVQETQYF

abundance: -
d_gene: -
v_gene: TRBV27
j_gene: TRBJ1-2
CDR3nt: TGTGCCAGCAGTTTATCGGCGGTCGACCCCCATGGCTACACCTTC
CDR3aa: CASSLSAVDPHGYTF

abundance: -
d_gene: -
v_gene: TRBV5-1
j_gene: TRBJ1-2
CDR3nt: TGCGCCAGCAGCTTGGATATGACAGTTGAATATGGCTACACCTTC
CDR3aa: CASSLDMTVEYGYTF

abundance: -
d_gene: TRBD1
v_gene: TRBV7-9
j_gene: TRBJ1-1
CDR3nt: TGTGCCAGCAGCCCGCGACAGGGGTCTAACACTGAAGCTTTCTTT
CDR3aa: CASSPRQGSNTEAFF

abundance: -
d_gene: -
v_gene: TRBV19
j_gene: TRBJ2-7
CDR3nt: TGTGCCAGTAGTGAGATATACGAGCAGTACTTC
CDR3aa: CASSEIYEQYF

abundance: once
d_gene: TRBD2
v_gene: TRBV11-3
j_gene: TRBJ2-1
CDR3nt: TGTGCCAGCAGCCCCCCCGGACTAGCGGGAGGGCTGAAAGAGCAGTTCTTC
CDR3aa: CASSPPGLAGGLKEQFF

abundance: -
d_gene: -
v_gene: TRBV28
j_gene: TRBJ2-7
CDR3nt: TGTGCCAGCAGATCTGGGAGCTCCTACGAGCAGTACTTC
CDR3aa: CASRSGSSYEQYF

abundance: -
d_gene: TRBD1
v_gene: TRBV5-1
j_gene: TRBJ2-1
CDR3nt: TGCGCCAGCAGCTTGGTACAGGGGCGAAACAATGAGCAGTTCTTC
CDR3aa: CASSLVQGRNNEQFF

abundance: -
d_gene: TRBD1
v_gene: TRBV27
j_gene: TRBJ2-7
CDR3nt: TGTGCCAGTCAGCGGACAGGGGGCTACGAGCAGTACTTC
CDR3aa: CASQRTGGYEQYF

abundance: -
d_gene: -
v_gene: TRBV19
j_gene: TRBJ1-1
CDR3nt: TGTGCCAGTAGCGACCCCAGGGGATGGAACACTGAAGCTTTCTTT
CDR3aa: CASSDPRGWNTEAFF

abundance: -
d_gene: TRBD2
v_gene: TRBV5-6
j_gene: TRBJ2-3
CDR3nt: TGTGCCAGCGCGATAGCGGGATACGGCACAGATACGCAGTATTTT
CDR3aa: CASAIAGYGTDTQYF

abundance: -
d_gene: -
v_gene: TRBV5-4
j_gene: TRBJ1-4
CDR3nt: TGTGCCAGCAGCTCCAAACAGGGAGTGACTAATGAAAAACTGTTTTTT
CDR3aa: CASSSKQGVTNEKLFF

abundance: -
d_gene: -
v_gene: TRBV6-6
j_gene: TRBJ1-5
CDR3nt: TGTGCCAGCAACTCCCCGGGAGAGCAGCCCCAGCATTTT
CDR3aa: CASNSPGEQPQHF

abundance: -
d_gene: TRBD1
v_gene: TRBV5-6
j_gene: TRBJ2-5
CDR3nt: TGTGCCAGCAGCTCTCAGGGGGCATGGGTCCAAGAGACCCAGTACTTC
CDR3aa: CASSSQGAWVQETQYF

abundance: once
d_gene: TRBD2
v_gene: TRBV27
j_gene: TRBJ2-7
CDR3nt: TGTGCCAGCAGCCAGTTAGCGGGGTGGAAGGATGAGCAGTACTTC
CDR3aa: CASSQLAGWKDEQYF

abundance: -
d_gene: TRBD2
v_gene: TRBV6-1
j_gene: TRBJ2-1
CDR3nt: TGTGCCAGCAGTGGAAGACTAGCGGGCTACTACAATGAGCAGTTCTTC
CDR3aa: CASSGRLAGYYNEQFF

abundance: -
d_gene: -
v_gene: TRBV5-1
j_gene: TRBJ1-1
CDR3nt: TGCGCCAGCAGCTTGACGGGACTGATGAACACTGAAGCTTTCTTT
CDR3aa: CASSLTGLMNTEAFF

abundance: -
d_gene: -
v_gene: TRBV5-8
j_gene: TRBJ2-1
CDR3nt: TGTGCCAGCAGCTTAAGAACAGGGCGTTACAATGAGCAGTTCTTC
CDR3aa: CASSLRTGRYNEQFF

abundance: -
d_gene: TRBD2
v_gene: TRBV5-1
j_gene: TRBJ2-5
CDR3nt: TGCGCCAGCAGCCCAAGCTCTACCGGGACTAGCGGCCAAGAGACCCAGTACTTC
CDR3aa: CASSPSSTGTSGQETQYF

abundance: once
d_gene: TRBD2
v_gene: TRBV6-1
j_gene: TRBJ2-3
CDR3nt: TGTGCCATCGCGACTAGCGGGAGGGGCACGGATACGCAGTATTTT
CDR3aa: CAIATSGRGTDTQYF

abundance: -
d_gene: -
v_gene: TRBV6-5
j_gene: TRBJ1-1
CDR3nt: TGTGCCAGCAGTTACTCTAAAGGAGGCGCTGAAGCTTTCTTT
CDR3aa: CASSYSKGGAEAFF

abundance: -
d_gene: -
v_gene: TRBV6-1
j_gene: TRBJ1-1
CDR3nt: TGTGCCAGCAGTGACTTAGGAGTAGGTGAAGCTTTCTTT
CDR3aa: CASSDLGVGEAFF

abundance: -
d_gene: TRBD1
v_gene: TRBV9
j_gene: TRBJ1-2
CDR3nt: TGTGCCAGCAGCGCCCGGGACAGACCCTATGGCTACACCTTC
CDR3aa: CASSARDRPYGYTF

abundance: -
d_gene: TRBD2
v_gene: TRBV12-5
j_gene: TRBJ2-1
CDR3nt: TGTGCTAGTGGACCCTCCTGGACTAGCGGGAGGGCCTTGAATGAGCAGTTCTTC
CDR3aa: CASGPSWTSGRALNEQFF

abundance: -
d_gene: TRBD1
v_gene: TRBV5-1
j_gene: TRBJ2-7
CDR3nt: TGCGCCAGCAGCTCGACGGGGACAGTATCTTACGAGCAGTACTTC
CDR3aa: CASSSTGTVSYEQYF

abundance: -
d_gene: -
v_gene: TRBV19
j_gene: TRBJ2-7
CDR3nt: TGTGCCAGTAGTATTTCGTTAGGGGTAGGGGCCTACGAGCAGTACTTC
CDR3aa: CASSISLGVGAYEQYF

abundance: -
d_gene: TRBD1
v_gene: TRBV2
j_gene: TRBJ2-7
CDR3nt: TGTGCCAGCAGTTCACAGGGGTACGAGCAGTACTTC
CDR3aa: CASSSQGYEQYF

abundance: -
d_gene: TRBD1
v_gene: TRBV7-2
j_gene: TRBJ2-3
CDR3nt: TGTGCCAGCAGCTTCACCGGGACAGCGGCAGATACGCAGTATTTT
CDR3aa: CASSFTGTAADTQYF

abundance: -
d_gene: -
v_gene: TRBV5-1
j_gene: TRBJ2-2
CDR3nt: TGCGCCAGCAGCCCCCGTGTGGGGGCAACGAACACCGGGGAGCTGTTTTTT
CDR3aa: CASSPRVGATNTGELFF

abundance: -
d_gene: TRBD1
v_gene: TRBV6-6
j_gene: TRBJ1-5
CDR3nt: TGTGCCAGCAGGGACACCAGGGGGCGCAATCAGCCCCAGCATTTT
CDR3aa: CASRDTRGRNQPQHF

abundance: -
d_gene: -
v_gene: TRBV27
j_gene: TRBJ1-1
CDR3nt: TGTGCCAGCAGAGAATGGAGGGGCACTGAAGCTTTCTTT
CDR3aa: CASREWRGTEAFF

abundance: -
d_gene: -
v_gene: TRBV7-8
j_gene: TRBJ2-7
CDR3nt: TGTGCCAGCAGCTCGGACTTCTACGAGCAGTACTTC
CDR3aa: CASSSDFYEQYF

abundance: -
d_gene: -
v_gene: TRBV25-1
j_gene: TRBJ2-1
CDR3nt: TGTGCCAGCAGCAAAGGTGTAGGCAGGGGAGCATACAATGAGCAGTTCTTC
CDR3aa: CASSKGVGRGAYNEQFF

abundance: -
d_gene: TRBD2
v_gene: TRBV7-9
j_gene: TRBJ2-7
CDR3nt: TGTGCCAGCAGCCCCTTTAGCGGGATTCTTTCCTACGAGCAGTACTTC
CDR3aa: CASSPFSGILSYEQYF

abundance: -
d_gene: -
v_gene: TRBV29-1
j_gene: TRBJ2-2
CDR3nt: TGCAGCGTTAATGGGGCCACCGGGGAGCTGTTTTTT
CDR3aa: CSVNGATGELFF

abundance: -
d_gene: -
v_gene: TRBV2
j_gene: TRBJ2-5
CDR3nt: TGTGCCAGCAACTCAGGGTTGCAGGAGACCCAGTACTTC
CDR3aa: CASNSGLQETQYF

abundance: -
d_gene: TRBD2
v_gene: TRBV6-1
j_gene: TRBJ2-7
CDR3nt: TGTGCCAGCAGTGAAGAACTAGCGGGAGCCTACGAGCAGTACTTC
CDR3aa: CASSEELAGAYEQYF

abundance: -
d_gene: -
v_gene: TRBV5-4
j_gene: TRBJ2-1
CDR3nt: TGTGCCAGCAGCTGGGACCCCGGGGGGCCGGGCAATGAGCAGTTCTTC
CDR3aa: CASSWDPGGPGNEQFF

abundance: -
d_gene: -
v_gene: TRBV28
j_gene: TRBJ1-1
CDR3nt: TGTGCCAGCAGTTTGGCAGGGATGAACACTGAAGCTTTCTTT
CDR3aa: CASSLAGMNTEAFF